This TCR beta chain was recovered during a study of technical replicates of blood from a handful of donors. V was trimmed by 4 bases and J by 3 bases, leaving 16 bases between them. Germline values: CDR1 MNHNS, CDR2 SASEGT. CDR3 length: 17 amino acids. Profiling relied on immunoSEQ multiplex PCR, and the TCRdb table lists in-frame clones only, not all of them. In the table there are some 66,000 clones, 98% of which are singletons. The TCR was taken from a human donor in good health. Material for sequencing was T cells isolated from PBMCs. The gene calls are TRBV6-1 and TRBJ2-6; weak D call: TRBD2 (6 bases). CDR3 coding DNA: TGTGCCAGCAGTGTCGTGAAAGGAGGGTTTGGGGCCAACGTCCTGACTTTC. Its protein is CASSVVKGGFGANVLTF.